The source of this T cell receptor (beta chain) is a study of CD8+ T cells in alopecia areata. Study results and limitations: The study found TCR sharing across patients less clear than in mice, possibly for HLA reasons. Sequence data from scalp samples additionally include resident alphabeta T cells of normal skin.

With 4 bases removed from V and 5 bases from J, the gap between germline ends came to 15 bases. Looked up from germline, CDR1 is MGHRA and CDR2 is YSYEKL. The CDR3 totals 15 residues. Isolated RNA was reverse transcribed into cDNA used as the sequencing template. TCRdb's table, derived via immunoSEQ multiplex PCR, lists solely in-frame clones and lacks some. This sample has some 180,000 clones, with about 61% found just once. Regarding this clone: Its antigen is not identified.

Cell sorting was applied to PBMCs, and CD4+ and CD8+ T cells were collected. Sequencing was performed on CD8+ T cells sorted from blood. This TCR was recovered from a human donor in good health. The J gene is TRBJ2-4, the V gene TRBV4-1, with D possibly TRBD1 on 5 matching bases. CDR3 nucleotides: TGCGCCAGCAGCCTAAACGAGATACAGGAAAACATTCAGTACTTC. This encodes CASSLNEIQENIQYF.